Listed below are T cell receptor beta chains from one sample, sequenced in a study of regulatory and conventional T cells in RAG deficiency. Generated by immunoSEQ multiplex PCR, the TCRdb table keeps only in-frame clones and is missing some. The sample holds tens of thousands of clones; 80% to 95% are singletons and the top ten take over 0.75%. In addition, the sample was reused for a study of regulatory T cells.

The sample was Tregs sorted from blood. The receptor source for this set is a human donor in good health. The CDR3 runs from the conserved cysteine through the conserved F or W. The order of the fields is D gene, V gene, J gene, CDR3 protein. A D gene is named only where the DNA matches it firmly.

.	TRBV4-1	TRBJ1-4	CASSLSGRANEKLFF
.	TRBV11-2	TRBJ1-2	CASSLWTDGGYTF
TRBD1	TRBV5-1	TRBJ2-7	CASSLGGQGIWHF
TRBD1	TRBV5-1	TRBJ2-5	CASSRDRGDETQYF
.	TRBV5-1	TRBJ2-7	CASSRIREQYF
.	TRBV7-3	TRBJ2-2	CASSPRGGVGTGELFF
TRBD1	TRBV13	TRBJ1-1	CASSRDRGYTEAFF
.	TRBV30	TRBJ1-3	CAWIRGVAGNTIYF
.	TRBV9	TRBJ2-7	CASSAAGQYF
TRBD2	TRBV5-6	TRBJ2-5	CASSLTSGELTQYF
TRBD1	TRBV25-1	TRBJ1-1	CASSGGRGRRQGTEAFF
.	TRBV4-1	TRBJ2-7	CASSQEALGFLNEQYF
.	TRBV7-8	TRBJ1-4	CASSLAATLFGRGEKLFF
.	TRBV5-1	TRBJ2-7	CASSLGPVSYEQYF
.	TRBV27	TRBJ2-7	CASSFGVTSYEQYF
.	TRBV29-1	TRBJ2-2	CSVGRAFTGELFF
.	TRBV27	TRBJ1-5	CASSLWGPNQPQHF
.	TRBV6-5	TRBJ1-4	CASSFVHPGKLFF
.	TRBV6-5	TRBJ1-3	CASSYGRGSAGNTIYF
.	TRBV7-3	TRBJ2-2	CASSPLRGSWTGELFF
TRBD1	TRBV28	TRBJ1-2	CASGDRPNYGYTF
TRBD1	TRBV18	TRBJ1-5	CASSPGQGAGQPQHF
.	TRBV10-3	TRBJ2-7	CASYDRGHSYEQYF
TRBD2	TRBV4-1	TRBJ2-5	CASSQLPGLGEETQYF
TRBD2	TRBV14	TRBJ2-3	CASSLRLAGNTDTQYF
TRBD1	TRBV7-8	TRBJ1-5	CASSLAPSSRDSVRNQPQHF
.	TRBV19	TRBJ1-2	CASSSQLPYGYTF
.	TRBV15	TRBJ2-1	CATSGRSYNEQFF
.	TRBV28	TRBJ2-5	CASSFSGPTSGETQYF
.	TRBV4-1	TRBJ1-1	CASSQQALNTEAFF
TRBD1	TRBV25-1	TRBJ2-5	CASSDLTGALQETQYF
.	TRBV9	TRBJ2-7	CASSVTGSASSEQYF
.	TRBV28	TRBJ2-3	CTSSPFTDTQYF
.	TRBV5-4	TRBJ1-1	CASSLWGATEAFF
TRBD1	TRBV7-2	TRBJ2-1	CASSLVSPGQRYNEQFF
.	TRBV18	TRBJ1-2	CASSPQGDYGYTF
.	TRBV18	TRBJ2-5	CASSRSGDQETQYF
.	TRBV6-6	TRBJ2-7	CASSYWTPPYEQYF
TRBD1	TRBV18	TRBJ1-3	CASSPLSQGASSGNTIYF
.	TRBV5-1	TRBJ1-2	CASSPRRWAGDGYTF
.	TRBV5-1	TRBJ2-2	CASTGAYTGELFF
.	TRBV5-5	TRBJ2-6	CASSLYYFPSEGANVLTF
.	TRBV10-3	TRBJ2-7	CAISDISELGYEQYF
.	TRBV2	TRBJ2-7	CASGYRATYYEQYF
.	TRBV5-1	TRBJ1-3	CASSLFRGEGNTIYF
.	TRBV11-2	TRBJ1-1	CASSPKGFDNEEAFF
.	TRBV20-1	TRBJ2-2	CSARITGELFF
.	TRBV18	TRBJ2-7	CASSPRSRDYEQYF
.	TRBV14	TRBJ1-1	CASSHLTGVTMNTEAFF
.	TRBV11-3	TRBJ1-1	CASSLRGGTEAFF
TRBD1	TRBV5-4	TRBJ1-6	CASRSRGGTYNSPLHF